Listed below are T cell receptor beta chains from one sample, sequenced in a study of shared clonotypes between healthy human individuals. Measured with immunoSEQ multiplex PCR; TCRdb has only the in-frame clones, and not every one. Altogether roughly 2.1 million clones are present, roughly 91% being singletons, with the ten largest covering more than 1.5%. Sample: naive CD8+ T cells from PBMCs. These receptors came from a man aged 18 to 30 in good health. Some clones in this sample may be carry-over from other donors' samples. CDR3s include the opening cysteine and the closing phenylalanine or tryptophan. The D gene is left open where the match is weak. The size field is filled for only some rows; it gives once, few, many or a size class.

d_gene: .; abundance: .; v_gene: TRBV10-1; j_gene: TRBJ2-2; CDR3nt: TGCGCCAGCAGCGCTGGGAGCGTTGCGAACACCGGGGAGCTGTTTTTT; CDR3aa: CASSAGSVANTGELFF
d_gene: .; abundance: .; v_gene: TRBV27; j_gene: TRBJ1-1; CDR3nt: TGTGCCAGCGGGCTGAACACTGAAGCTTTCTTT; CDR3aa: CASGLNTEAFF
d_gene: .; abundance: .; v_gene: TRBV29-1; j_gene: TRBJ1-2; CDR3nt: TGCAGCGCCGTGGAGGGGTTTGGCTACACCTTC; CDR3aa: CSAVEGFGYTF
d_gene: .; abundance: .; v_gene: TRBV4-1; j_gene: TRBJ1-2; CDR3nt: TGCGCCAGCAGCAATCGGGACACCCTTACAACATATGGCTACACCTTC; CDR3aa: CASSNRDTLTTYGYTF
d_gene: .; abundance: .; v_gene: TRBV11-2; j_gene: TRBJ2-5; CDR3nt: TGTGCCAGCAGCCCTCCTGTTAATCAAGAGACCCAGTACTTC; CDR3aa: CASSPPVNQETQYF
d_gene: TRBD2; abundance: .; v_gene: TRBV15; j_gene: TRBJ2-7; CDR3nt: TGTGCCACCAGCAGAGGGGGGGGTGGCGGCTACGAGCAGTACTTC; CDR3aa: CATSRGGGGGYEQYF
d_gene: .; abundance: .; v_gene: TRBV27; j_gene: TRBJ2-2; CDR3nt: TGTGCCAGCAGCTGGGGGACCGGGGAGCTGTTTTTT; CDR3aa: CASSWGTGELFF
d_gene: TRBD1; abundance: .; v_gene: TRBV30; j_gene: TRBJ2-2; CDR3nt: TGTGCCTGGAGTTGGGACAGGGGCCGGGAGCTGTTTTTT; CDR3aa: CAWSWDRGRELFF
d_gene: TRBD2; abundance: .; v_gene: TRBV27; j_gene: TRBJ2-7; CDR3nt: TGTGCCAGCAGCGACGGGAGGGCCTCCCCGCGAGTGTACTTC; CDR3aa: CASSDGRASPRVYF
d_gene: TRBD2; abundance: .; v_gene: TRBV7-2; j_gene: TRBJ2-7; CDR3nt: TGTGCCAGCAGCTCTCGACTAGCGGGAGATGGGTCCTACGAGCAGTACTTC; CDR3aa: CASSSRLAGDGSYEQYF
d_gene: TRBD1; abundance: .; v_gene: TRBV11-2; j_gene: TRBJ1-1; CDR3nt: TGTGCCAGCAGCGCCGTCCGACAGGGAACGAACACTGAAGCTTTCTTT; CDR3aa: CASSAVRQGTNTEAFF
d_gene: TRBD2; abundance: .; v_gene: TRBV6-1; j_gene: TRBJ2-5; CDR3nt: TGTGCCAGCAGTGGACTAGCGGGCACAATAGAGACCCAGTACTTC; CDR3aa: CASSGLAGTIETQYF
d_gene: TRBD1; abundance: .; v_gene: TRBV27; j_gene: TRBJ2-1; CDR3nt: TGTGCCACCGGACGACAGGGAGCTATCGGTGAGCAGTTCTTC; CDR3aa: CATGRQGAIGEQFF
d_gene: .; abundance: .; v_gene: TRBV6-1; j_gene: TRBJ2-2; CDR3nt: TGTGCCAGCAGTGAAGCTCTGAACACCGGGGAGCTGTTTTTT; CDR3aa: CASSEALNTGELFF
d_gene: .; abundance: .; v_gene: TRBV9; j_gene: TRBJ2-1; CDR3nt: TGTGCCAGCAGCGAGGACCGCCACAATGAGCAGTTCTTC; CDR3aa: CASSEDRHNEQFF
d_gene: TRBD1; abundance: .; v_gene: TRBV11-2; j_gene: TRBJ1-1; CDR3nt: TGTGCCACGCGGACAGGTATCACTGAAGCTTTCTTT; CDR3aa: CATRTGITEAFF
d_gene: .; abundance: .; v_gene: TRBV27; j_gene: TRBJ1-5; CDR3nt: TGTGCCAGCAGGGTATCTTACAATAGCAATCAGCCCCAGCATTTT; CDR3aa: CASRVSYNSNQPQHF
d_gene: .; abundance: .; v_gene: TRBV18; j_gene: TRBJ2-1; CDR3nt: TGTGCCAGCTCCTTCCCGTTGGGGGGTTTGGTTGAGCAGTTCTTC; CDR3aa: CASSFPLGGLVEQFF
d_gene: .; abundance: .; v_gene: TRBV9; j_gene: TRBJ1-5; CDR3nt: TGTGCCAGCAGCGTCGGACGGACCAATCAGCCCCAGCATTTT; CDR3aa: CASSVGRTNQPQHF
d_gene: .; abundance: .; v_gene: TRBV5-4; j_gene: TRBJ2-1; CDR3nt: TGTGCCAGCAGCTTGGAAGGCGGTACGCCGACGAATGAGCAGTTCTTC; CDR3aa: CASSLEGGTPTNEQFF
d_gene: .; abundance: .; v_gene: TRBV2; j_gene: TRBJ1-1; CDR3nt: TGTGCCAGCAGTGAACGTGTGGTCATGAACACTGAAGCTTTCTTT; CDR3aa: CASSERVVMNTEAFF
d_gene: .; abundance: .; v_gene: TRBV9; j_gene: TRBJ2-7; CDR3nt: TGTGCCAGCAGCGTATCCTCGGGGGAGGAGCAGTACTTC; CDR3aa: CASSVSSGEEQYF
d_gene: .; abundance: .; v_gene: TRBV10-3; j_gene: TRBJ2-7; CDR3nt: TGTGCCATCAGAGACGCCTACGAGCAGTACTTC; CDR3aa: CAIRDAYEQYF
d_gene: .; abundance: .; v_gene: TRBV15; j_gene: TRBJ1-1; CDR3nt: TGTGCCACCAGCAGACGTCTGAACACTGAAGCTTTCTTT; CDR3aa: CATSRRLNTEAFF
d_gene: .; abundance: .; v_gene: TRBV27; j_gene: TRBJ1-2; CDR3nt: TGTGCCAGCAGTTTATCCCCGATGGGATACCTCTCTGGCTACACCTTC; CDR3aa: CASSLSPMGYLSGYTF
d_gene: .; abundance: .; v_gene: TRBV5-1; j_gene: TRBJ2-2; CDR3nt: TGCGCCAGCAGCTTTAGGGCGACCGTCATAAACACCGGGGAGCTGTTTTTT; CDR3aa: CASSFRATVINTGELFF
d_gene: .; abundance: .; v_gene: TRBV30; j_gene: TRBJ2-7; CDR3nt: TGTGCCTGGAGAGAGGGGGGCACCTACGAGCAGTACTTC; CDR3aa: CAWREGGTYEQYF
d_gene: .; abundance: .; v_gene: TRBV9; j_gene: TRBJ2-7; CDR3nt: TGTGCCAGCAGCGTAGCCCTAGCCCCGGCCTACGAGCAGTACTTC; CDR3aa: CASSVALAPAYEQYF
d_gene: TRBD2; abundance: .; v_gene: TRBV6-1; j_gene: TRBJ2-1; CDR3nt: TGTGCCAGCAGTGAACTAGCGGGAGTCTCAGGGGAGCAGTTCTTC; CDR3aa: CASSELAGVSGEQFF
d_gene: .; abundance: .; v_gene: TRBV5-1; j_gene: TRBJ2-7; CDR3nt: TGCGCCAGCAGCTTGTTCGGGGGACCTACCTACGAGCAGTACTTC; CDR3aa: CASSLFGGPTYEQYF
d_gene: .; abundance: .; v_gene: TRBV27; j_gene: TRBJ2-1; CDR3nt: TGTGCCAGCAGTTTTGGGGCGCTAGACCCCAATGAGCAGTTCTTC; CDR3aa: CASSFGALDPNEQFF
d_gene: TRBD2; abundance: .; v_gene: TRBV2; j_gene: TRBJ2-7; CDR3nt: TGTGCCAGCAATTTTCCGGGACTAGCTTTCTACGAGCAGTACTTC; CDR3aa: CASNFPGLAFYEQYF
d_gene: TRBD2; abundance: .; v_gene: TRBV27; j_gene: TRBJ2-3; CDR3nt: TGTGCCAGCAGTTTTCTCGCGGGAGGGGCCCCAGATACGCAGTATTTT; CDR3aa: CASSFLAGGAPDTQYF
d_gene: .; abundance: .; v_gene: TRBV7-9; j_gene: TRBJ2-5; CDR3nt: TGTGCCAGCAGCTTAGTACAGGGAGGGGAGACCCAGTACTTC; CDR3aa: CASSLVQGGETQYF
d_gene: .; abundance: once; v_gene: TRBV27; j_gene: TRBJ1-2; CDR3nt: TGTGCCAGCAGTTTGGGGGGGGCTGATGGCTACACCTTC; CDR3aa: CASSLGGADGYTF
d_gene: .; abundance: .; v_gene: TRBV7-2; j_gene: TRBJ1-1; CDR3nt: TGTGCCAGCAGCCGGACGTCAGTTTTAGTCAACACTGAAGCTTTCTTT; CDR3aa: CASSRTSVLVNTEAFF
d_gene: .; abundance: .; v_gene: TRBV28; j_gene: TRBJ2-7; CDR3nt: TGTGCCAGCAGTTTAGCCGGGACTTTCTACGAGCAGTACTTC; CDR3aa: CASSLAGTFYEQYF
d_gene: .; abundance: .; v_gene: TRBV5-6; j_gene: TRBJ2-7; CDR3nt: TGTGCCAGCAGCCTAAGTCCCTACGAGCAGTACTTC; CDR3aa: CASSLSPYEQYF
d_gene: TRBD2; abundance: .; v_gene: TRBV7-3; j_gene: TRBJ2-5; CDR3nt: TGTGCCAGCAGCCCAGGGACTACCACGGGAGGGGAGACCCAGTACTTC; CDR3aa: CASSPGTTTGGETQYF
d_gene: .; abundance: few; v_gene: TRBV4-3; j_gene: TRBJ1-5; CDR3nt: TGCGCCAGCAGCCAAGATCTGACGGTCAATCAGCCCCAGCATTTT; CDR3aa: CASSQDLTVNQPQHF
d_gene: TRBD2; abundance: .; v_gene: TRBV4-1; j_gene: TRBJ2-7; CDR3nt: TGCGCCAGCAGCCATTACACTAGCGGGAGAGCCTACGAGCAGTACTTC; CDR3aa: CASSHYTSGRAYEQYF
d_gene: .; abundance: .; v_gene: TRBV25-1; j_gene: TRBJ2-5; CDR3nt: TGTGCCAGCAGTGAATGGGGCAGCGAAGAGACCCAGTACTTC; CDR3aa: CASSEWGSEETQYF
d_gene: .; abundance: .; v_gene: TRBV5-4; j_gene: TRBJ1-2; CDR3nt: TGTGCCAGCAGGAAACAGGGTAACTATGGCTACACCTTC; CDR3aa: CASRKQGNYGYTF
d_gene: .; abundance: .; v_gene: TRBV5-1; j_gene: TRBJ2-1; CDR3nt: TGCGCCAGCAGCTCCCCGGGCCGAGAGCAGTTCTTC; CDR3aa: CASSSPGREQFF
d_gene: TRBD1; abundance: .; v_gene: TRBV27; j_gene: TRBJ1-1; CDR3nt: TGTGCCAGCAGTACCATACAGGGGGCCACTGAAGCTTTCTTT; CDR3aa: CASSTIQGATEAFF
d_gene: .; abundance: .; v_gene: TRBV28; j_gene: TRBJ2-7; CDR3nt: TGTGCCAGCGGGCGATATAGCTCCTACGAGCAGTACTTC; CDR3aa: CASGRYSSYEQYF
d_gene: .; abundance: few; v_gene: TRBV19; j_gene: TRBJ1-2; CDR3nt: TGTGCCAGTAGCTCATGGGGATACTCCACCTTC; CDR3aa: CASSSWGYSTF
d_gene: TRBD1; abundance: .; v_gene: TRBV7-9; j_gene: TRBJ2-7; CDR3nt: TGTGCCAGCAGCTTCCTCCGGGGACAGGGAGGAATCGAGCAGTACTTC; CDR3aa: CASSFLRGQGGIEQYF
d_gene: .; abundance: .; v_gene: TRBV28; j_gene: TRBJ2-7; CDR3nt: TGTGCCAGCAGTATTCCCGGGGTAGCAACCTACGAGCAGTACTTC; CDR3aa: CASSIPGVATYEQYF
d_gene: TRBD1; abundance: .; v_gene: TRBV9; j_gene: TRBJ2-1; CDR3nt: TGTGCCAGCAGCGTAGGGGACAGGGGCGCCAATGAGCAGTTCTTC; CDR3aa: CASSVGDRGANEQFF
d_gene: .; abundance: .; v_gene: TRBV2; j_gene: TRBJ2-3; CDR3nt: TGTGCCAGCAGTGAAGGGGGGAGCACAGATACGCAGTATTTT; CDR3aa: CASSEGGSTDTQYF